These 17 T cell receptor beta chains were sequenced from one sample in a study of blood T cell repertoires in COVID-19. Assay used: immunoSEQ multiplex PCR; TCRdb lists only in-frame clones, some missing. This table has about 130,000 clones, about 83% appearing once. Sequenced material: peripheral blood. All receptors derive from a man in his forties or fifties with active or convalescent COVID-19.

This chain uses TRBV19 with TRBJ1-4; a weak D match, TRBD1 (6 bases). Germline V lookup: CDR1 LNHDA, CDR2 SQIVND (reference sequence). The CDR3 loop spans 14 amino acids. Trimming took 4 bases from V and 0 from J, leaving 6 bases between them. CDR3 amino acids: CASSTGATNEKLFF. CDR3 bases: TGTGCCAGTAGTACAGGGGCAACTAATGAAAAACTGTTTTTT.

DNA of the CDR3: TGTGCCAGCAGCTTACGGACGATTGAGGGAGGCTACACCTTC. Translating it yields CASSLRTIEGGYTF. The chain uses TRBV7-2 and TRBJ1-2, with no clear D. Trimming took off 2 bases at V and 8 bases at J, with 15 bases between the two ends. The CDR3 loop spans 14 amino acids. Germline V CDR1 and CDR2: SGHTA, FQGNSA.

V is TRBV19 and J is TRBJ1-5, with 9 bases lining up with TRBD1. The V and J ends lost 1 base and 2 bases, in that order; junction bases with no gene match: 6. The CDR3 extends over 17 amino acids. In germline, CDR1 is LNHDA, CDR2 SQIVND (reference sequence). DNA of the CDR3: TGTGCCAGTAGTATAGTCGCGACAGGGGGTGGCAATCAGCCCCAGCATTTT. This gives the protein CASSIVATGGGNQPQHF.

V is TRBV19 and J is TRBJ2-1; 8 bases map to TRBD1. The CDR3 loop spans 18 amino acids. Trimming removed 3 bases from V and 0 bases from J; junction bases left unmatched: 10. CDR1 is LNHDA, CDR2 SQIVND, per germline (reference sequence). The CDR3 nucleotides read TGTGCCAGTAGTATCTTGGACAGGGTGCCACGCTCCTACAATGAGCAGTTCTTC. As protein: CASSILDRVPRSYNEQFF. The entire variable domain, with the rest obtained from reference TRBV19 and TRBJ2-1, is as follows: DGGITQSPKYLFRKEGQNVTLSCEQNLNHDAMYWYRQDPGQGLRLIYYSQIVNDFQKGDIAEGYSVSREKKESFPLTVTSAQKNPTAFYLCASSILDRVPRSYNEQFFGPGTRLTVL.

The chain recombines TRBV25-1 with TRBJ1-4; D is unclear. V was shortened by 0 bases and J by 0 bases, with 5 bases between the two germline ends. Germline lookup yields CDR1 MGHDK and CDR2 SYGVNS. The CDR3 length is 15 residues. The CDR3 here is CASSEYLATNEKLFF. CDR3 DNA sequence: TGTGCCAGCAGTGAATATTTAGCAACTAATGAAAAACTGTTTTTT.

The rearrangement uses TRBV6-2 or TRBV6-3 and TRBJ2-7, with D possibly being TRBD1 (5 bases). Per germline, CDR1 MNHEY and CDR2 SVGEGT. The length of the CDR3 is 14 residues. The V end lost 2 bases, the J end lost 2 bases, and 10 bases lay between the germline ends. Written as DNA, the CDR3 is TGTGCCAGCAGTTACCCGGACACCACCTACGAGCAGTACTTC. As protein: CASSYPDTTYEQYF.

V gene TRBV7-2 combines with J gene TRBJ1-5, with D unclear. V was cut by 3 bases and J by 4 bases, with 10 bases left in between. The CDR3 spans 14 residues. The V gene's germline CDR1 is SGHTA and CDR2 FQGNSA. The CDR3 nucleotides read TGTGCCAGCAGCTTGGCCCCGGGGAATCAGCCCCAGCATTTT. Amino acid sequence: CASSLAPGNQPQHF.

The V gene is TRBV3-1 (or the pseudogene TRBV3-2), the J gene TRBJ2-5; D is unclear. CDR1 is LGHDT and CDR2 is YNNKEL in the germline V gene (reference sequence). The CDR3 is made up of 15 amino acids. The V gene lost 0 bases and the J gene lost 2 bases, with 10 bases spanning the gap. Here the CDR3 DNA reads TGTGCCAGCAGCCAAGATACCGAGACTCAAGAGACCCAGTACTTC. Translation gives CASSQDTETQETQYF.

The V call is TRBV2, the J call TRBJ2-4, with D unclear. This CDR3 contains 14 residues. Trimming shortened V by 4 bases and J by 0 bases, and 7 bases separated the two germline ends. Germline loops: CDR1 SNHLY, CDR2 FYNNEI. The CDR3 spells CASSVWPAKNIQYF. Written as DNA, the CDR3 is TGTGCCAGCAGTGTTTGGCCAGCCAAAAACATTCAGTACTTC.

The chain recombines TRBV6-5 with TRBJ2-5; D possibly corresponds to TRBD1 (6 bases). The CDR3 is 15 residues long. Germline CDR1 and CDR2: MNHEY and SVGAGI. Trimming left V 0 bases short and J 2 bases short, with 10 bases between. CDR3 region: CASSYSGQGQETQYF. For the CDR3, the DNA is TGTGCCAGCAGTTACTCGGGGCAGGGGCAAGAGACCCAGTACTTC.

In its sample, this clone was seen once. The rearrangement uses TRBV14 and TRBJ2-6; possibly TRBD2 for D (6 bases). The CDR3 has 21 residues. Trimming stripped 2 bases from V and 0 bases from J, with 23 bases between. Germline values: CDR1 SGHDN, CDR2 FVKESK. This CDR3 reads CASSQYGALGGQSSGANVLTF. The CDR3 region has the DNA TGTGCCAGCAGCCAATACGGGGCTTTGGGAGGCCAGAGCTCTGGGGCCAACGTCCTGACTTTC.

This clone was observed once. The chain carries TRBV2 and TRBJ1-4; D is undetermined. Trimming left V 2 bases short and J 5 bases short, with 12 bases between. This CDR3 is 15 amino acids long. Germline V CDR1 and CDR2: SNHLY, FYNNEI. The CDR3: CASSENLHRNEKLFF. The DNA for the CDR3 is TGTGCCAGCAGTGAAAATCTTCACAGAAATGAAAAACTGTTTTTT. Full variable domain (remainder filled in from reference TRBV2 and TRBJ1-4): EPEVTQTPSHQVTQMGQEVILRCVPISNHLYFYWYRQILGQKVEFLVSFYNNEISEKSEIFDDQFSVERPDGSNFTLKIRSTKLEDSAMYFCASSENLHRNEKLFFGSGTQLSVL.

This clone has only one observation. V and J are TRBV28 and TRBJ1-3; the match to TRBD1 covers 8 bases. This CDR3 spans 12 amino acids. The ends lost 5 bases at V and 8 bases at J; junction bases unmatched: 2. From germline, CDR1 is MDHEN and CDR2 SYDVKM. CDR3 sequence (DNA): TGTGCCAGCAGTACAGGGGGGGACACCATATATTTT. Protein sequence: CASSTGGDTIYF.

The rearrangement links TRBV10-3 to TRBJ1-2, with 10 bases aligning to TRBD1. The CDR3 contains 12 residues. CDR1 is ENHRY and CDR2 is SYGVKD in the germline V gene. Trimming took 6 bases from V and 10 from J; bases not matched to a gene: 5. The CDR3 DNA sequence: TGTGCCATCAGAGGGACAGGGGATAACTACACCTTC. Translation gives CAIRGTGDNYTF.

This chain's CDR3 is CALPSGGREEKLFF. CDR3 sequence (DNA): TGTGCCCTACCCTCGGGGGGGCGCGAAGAAAAACTGTTTTTT. V and J are TRBV30 and TRBJ1-4; D possibly corresponds to TRBD1 (6 bases). This CDR3 region has 14 residues. V lost 8 bases to trimming and J lost 8 bases, with 21 bases between them. Germline CDR1 is GTSNPN and CDR2 is SVGIG (reference sequence).

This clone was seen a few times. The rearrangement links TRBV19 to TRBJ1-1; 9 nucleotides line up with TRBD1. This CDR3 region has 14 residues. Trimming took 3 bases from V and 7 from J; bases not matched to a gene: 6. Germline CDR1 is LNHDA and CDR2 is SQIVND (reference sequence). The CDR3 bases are TGTGCCAGTAGTATGTCCCGGGACAGGGTTGAAGCTTTCTTT. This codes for CASSMSRDRVEAFF.

The CDR3 spells CARHRDRGRLGTQYF. For the CDR3, the DNA is TGTGCCAGGCACCGGGACAGGGGGCGCTTGGGGACCCAGTACTTC. The rearrangement joins TRBV19 to TRBJ2-5; 12 nucleotides match TRBD1. This CDR3 spans 15 amino acids. V gave up 9 bases and J gave up 7 bases; unmatched junction bases: 12. Per germline, CDR1 LNHDA and CDR2 SQIVND (reference sequence).